One sample yielded the 5 T cell receptor beta chains listed below, sequenced in a study of T-cell reconstitution after alpha-beta-depleted transplantation in children. For TCRbeta, the library was prepared with unique molecular identifiers. TCRdb fed the PCR reads into MiXCR, producing one record per CDR3 protein. The sample shows around 600,000 distinct CDR3 sequences, 23% of them seen only once. Sample: PBMCs, mostly from graft donor cells, taken 360 days after TCRalphabeta/CD19-depleted stem cell transplant. The receptors shown here come from a boy in the first two years of life who had a stem cell transplant for acute myeloid leukemia, so the T cells may come from the graft donor.

The CDR3 protein is CASSPFPPFDPGDSYNEQFF. The CDR3 DNA is TGTGCCAGCAGCCCCTTCCCCCCTTTTGACCCGGGGGACTCCTACAATGAGCAGTTCTTC. The chain employs TRBV7-3 and TRBJ2-1; maybe TRBD2 (6 bases). Germline-derived CDR1 and CDR2 are SGHTA and FQGTGA. V was clipped by 5 bases and J by 0 bases, with 26 bases between them. The CDR3 loop spans 20 amino acids.

This clonotype was seen repeatedly, ten times or more. The genes are TRBV12-3 or TRBV12-4 and TRBJ1-2; D remains unclear. The V gene lost 3 bases and the J gene lost 0 bases, with 11 bases spanning the gap. The CDR3 sequence is 15 residues long. CDR3 in amino acids: CASSFGRHSNYGYTF. The CDR3 nucleotides read TGTGCCAGCAGTTTTGGCAGACATTCTAACTATGGCTACACCTTC.

This clonotype occurred once. The chain employs TRBV11-3 and TRBJ1-2; 8 positions agree with TRBD1. The length of the CDR3 is 15 residues. Germline CDR1 SGHNT, CDR2 YENEEA. V gave up 0 bases and J gave up 9 bases; unmatched junction bases: 9. CDR3 in DNA: TGTGCCAGCAGCTTAGACGGTGGGACAGGAGGAAGCTACACCTTC. Translated: CASSLDGGTGGSYTF. Full variable domain (remainder filled in from reference TRBV11-3 and TRBJ1-2): EAGVVQSPRYKIIEKKQPVAFWCNPISGHNTLYWYLQNLGQGPELLIRYENEEAVDDSQLPKDRFSAERLKGVDSTLKIQPAELGDSAVYLCASSLDGGTGGSYTFGSGTRLTVV.

This clonotype has more than one count but fewer than ten. J is TRBJ2-3 and V is TRBV12-3 or TRBV12-4; no reliable D call. V gave up 5 bases and J gave up 1 base, with 10 bases separating them. The CDR3 spans 14 residues. The CDR3 coding sequence is TGTGCCAGCAGTACCTCTTCGGGCACAGATACGCAGTATTTT. Its protein product is CASSTSSGTDTQYF.

This clonotype appeared many times. V usage is TRBV12-3 or TRBV12-4 and J usage is TRBJ1-4, with 7 nucleotides matching TRBD1. The V gene end was trimmed by 6 bases and the J gene end by 6 bases; junction bases not matched to a gene: 7. This CDR3 contains 14 residues. Here the CDR3 DNA reads TGTGCCAGCAGCCCGGGACAGTCATATGAAAAACTGTTTTTT. This sequence encodes CASSPGQSYEKLFF.